These 14 T cell receptor beta chains originate from one sample sequenced in a study of shared clonotypes between healthy human individuals (dated by TCRdb to about 2020). The library came from the immunoSEQ multiplex PCR assay. TCRdb holds this immuneACCESS table with in-frame rearrangements only. Some clones are missing; in checked studies, unresolved V genes explain under half, and the rest has no known cause. A total of about 2.4 million clones appear in this sample, more than 85% of them only once. The ten largest clones represent about 0.38% of the sample. Sample: naive CD4+ T cells from PBMCs. The cell subset or site tag for this specimen amounts to: CD45RA+ positively selected. Source of these receptors: a man between 18 and 29 years old in good health. Some clones in this sample may be carry-over from other donors' samples.

This clone came up a few times. This chain links TRBV30 with TRBJ1-4; no firm D call. This CDR3 region has 14 residues. Trimming removed 3 bases at V and 7 bases at J, with 15 bases between. CDR1 is GTSNPN, CDR2 SVGIG, per germline (reference sequence). CDR3: CAWRKAAGREKLFF. Here the CDR3 DNA reads TGTGCCTGGAGGAAGGCGGCAGGACGTGAAAAACTGTTTTTT. The variable domain in full, with the rest retrieved from reference TRBV30 and TRBJ1-4, is SQTIHQWPATLVQPVGSPLSLECTVEGTSNPNLYWYRQAAGRGLQLLFYSVGIGQISSEVPQNLSASRPQDRQFILSSKKLLLSDSGFYLCAWRKAAGREKLFFGSGTQLSVL.

In this sample, this clone turned up once. The chain recombines TRBV7-9 with TRBJ2-5, with a tentative D call TRBD1 (6 bases). CDR1 SEHNR and CDR2 FQNEAQ come from the germline V gene (reference sequence). The CDR3 has 13 residues. V was clipped by 4 bases and J by 3 bases, with 9 bases between them. The DNA of the CDR3 is TGTGCCAGCAGCTCGGCAGGGGAAGAGACCCAGTACTTC. Its protein is CASSSAGEETQYF. The full variable domain, in which reference TRBV7-9 and TRBJ2-5 provide the parts outside the CDR3, is DTGVSQNPRHKITKRGQNVTFRCDPISEHNRLYWYRQTLGQGPEFLTYFQNEAQLEKSRLLSDRFSAERPKGSFSTLEIQRTEQGDSAMYLCASSSAGEETQYFGPGTRLLVL.

V gene TRBV7-9 combines with J gene TRBJ1-2; 10 nucleotides line up with TRBD1. Germline V gives CDR1 SEHNR, CDR2 FQNEAQ (reference sequence). This CDR3 is 16 amino acids long. With 5 bases clipped from V and 7 bases from J, the junction kept 13 bases outside the gene matches. The CDR3 spells CASSQSTGGGSAGYTF. CDR3 nucleotide sequence: TGTGCCAGCAGCCAATCGACAGGGGGCGGTTCGGCTGGCTACACCTTC.

V and J are TRBV6-5 and TRBJ1-2; D gene uncertain. The CDR3 is made up of 13 amino acids. Germline V gives CDR1 MNHEY, CDR2 SVGAGI. Trimming stripped 6 bases from V and 3 bases from J, with 11 bases between. The CDR3 is CASSHGEDYGYTF. Written as DNA, the CDR3 is TGTGCCAGCAGCCACGGCGAGGACTATGGCTACACCTTC.

For this clone: The sample carries other DNA sequences with the same CDR3. V is TRBV29-1 and J is TRBJ1-5; 8 nucleotides match TRBD1. J gave up 4 bases and V 4 bases, and 6 bases lay outside the gene matches. CDR1 SQVTM and CDR2 ANQGSEA come from the germline V gene. The CDR3 spans 14 residues. This chain's CDR3 is CSVGGQGGNQPQHF. DNA for the CDR3: TGCAGCGTTGGCGGACAGGGAGGGAATCAGCCCCAGCATTTT.

The V call is TRBV6-1, the J call TRBJ2-1, with D perhaps given as TRBD1 or TRBD2 (5 bases each). There are 13 residues in the CDR3. Trimming pared 7 bases from V and 10 bases from J, leaving 17 bases between. Germline V gives CDR1 MNHNS, CDR2 SASEGT. CDR3 nucleotides: TGTGCCAGCAATGACCTCCGGGACCCAGAGCAGTTCTTC. It encodes CASNDLRDPEQFF.

Points on this clone: Other DNA variants within this sample encode the same CDR3. The CDR3 protein is CASSVGGSSGNTIYF. In DNA, the CDR3 is TGTGCCAGCAGCGTAGGTGGGAGCTCTGGAAACACCATATATTTT. This chain uses TRBV9 with TRBJ1-3; no clear D. CDR3 length: 15 residues. The germline gives CDR1 SGDLS, CDR2 YYNGEE. V was pared by 0 bases and J by 0 bases, with 7 bases between.

This chain links TRBV5-4 with TRBJ2-1, with D perhaps being TRBD1 or TRBD2 (6 bases each). With 6 bases removed from V and 5 bases from J, the gap between germline ends came to 12 bases. The CDR3 sequence is 13 residues long. Germline values: CDR1 SGHNT, CDR2 YYREEE (reference sequence). The chain's CDR3 is CASTWGANNEQFF. For the CDR3, the DNA is TGTGCCAGCACCTGGGGGGCGAACAATGAGCAGTTCTTC.

The V and J genes are TRBV30 and TRBJ1-2; 7 bases align to TRBD1. CDR1 is GTSNPN and CDR2 is SVGIG in the germline V gene (reference sequence). This CDR3 comprises 15 residues. Unmatched junction bases numbered 9, after V lost 3 bases and J lost 2 bases. DNA for the CDR3: TGTGCCTGGAGATCACCGGGACAGCGCAACTATGGCTACACCTTC. Translation: CAWRSPGQRNYGYTF.

The genes are TRBV6-5 and TRBJ2-3; the D call may be TRBD1 or TRBD2 (6 bases each). Germline lookup yields CDR1 MNHEY and CDR2 SVGAGI. The CDR3 loop spans 13 amino acids. V lost 6 bases, J lost 4 bases, and 11 bases lay in between. DNA of the CDR3: TGTGCCAGCAGCGAGGGGGGTTCAGATACGCAGTATTTT. Amino acids: CASSEGGSDTQYF.

The chain employs TRBV5-6 and TRBJ1-3; unclear D gene. This CDR3 has 15 residues. Germline V gene lookup returns CDR1 SGHDT and CDR2 YYEEEE. Trimming left V 0 bases short and J 0 bases short, with 7 bases between. The DNA of the CDR3 is TGTGCCAGCAGCTTGGTTTCGAGCTCTGGAAACACCATATATTTT. Its translation: CASSLVSSSGNTIYF.

The V gene is TRBV30, the J gene TRBJ1-2; no clear D. V dropped 2 bases and J dropped 4 bases, with 20 bases sitting between them. Germline V gene lookup returns CDR1 GTSNPN and CDR2 SVGIG (reference sequence). The CDR3 spans 16 residues. The CDR3 protein is CAWSISRTLLVYGYTF. The CDR3 nucleotides are TGTGCCTGGAGTATAAGCCGGACCCTACTTGTCTATGGCTACACCTTC.

The V gene is TRBV27, the J gene TRBJ2-7; 7 bases agree with TRBD1. The CDR3 loop spans 17 amino acids. With 7 bases clipped from V and 2 bases from J, the junction kept 17 bases outside the gene matches. Germline CDR1 is MNHEY and CDR2 is SMNVEV (reference sequence). Here the CDR3 reads CASTQFFGRDSTYEQYF. CDR3 bases: TGTGCCAGCACCCAGTTTTTTGGCCGGGACAGCACCTACGAGCAGTACTTC.

This chain joins TRBV28 and TRBJ1-5; D call uncertain. CDR1 MDHEN and CDR2 SYDVKM come from the germline V gene. The CDR3 loop spans 11 amino acids. The ends were cut back, 4 bases at V and 10 bases at J, with 8 bases in the middle. This CDR3 is CASSYSAPQHF. The CDR3 region has the DNA TGTGCCAGCAGTTACTCCGCCCCCCAGCATTTT.